One and the same sample provided the 20 T cell receptor beta chains below, sequenced in a study of blood T cell repertoires in COVID-19. Produced via immunoSEQ multiplex PCR; TCRdb's table is partial and in-frame only. The profile covers over 200,000 clones, with over 75% appearing a single time and 3.7% taken by the ten largest. The sequenced sample was PBMCs or T cells enriched from blood (not recorded which). These receptors came from a woman younger than 45 who had been exposed to COVID-19.

The genes are TRBV28 and TRBJ1-2; D is ambiguous. The CDR3 is made up of 14 amino acids. The germline gives CDR1 MDHEN, CDR2 SYDVKM. V shed 6 bases and J shed 4 bases, with 15 bases lying between them. The CDR3 nucleotides read TGTGCCAGCAGGGGTTCCCTATCGGGCTATGGCTACACCTTC. This sequence encodes CASRGSLSGYGYTF.

This chain connects TRBV25-1 to TRBJ2-1; 8 nucleotides match TRBD2. The CDR3 has 14 residues. Germline CDR1 reads MGHDK; CDR2 reads SYGVNS. After removal of 3 bases from V and 8 bases from J, the junction contained 6 bases not matched to a gene. CDR3: CASSDVAGPHEQFF. DNA of the CDR3: TGTGCCAGCAGTGATGTAGCGGGACCACATGAGCAGTTCTTC.

This clone was counted once. The CDR3 spells CAISNPGLAGGTQYF. DNA of the CDR3: TGTGCCATCAGTAACCCTGGACTAGCGGGCGGGACCCAGTACTTC. The chain links TRBV10-3 to TRBJ2-5, with 11 bases matching TRBD2. The CDR3 runs 15 residues. J lost 7 bases, V lost 5 bases, and 9 bases had no gene match. CDR1 is ENHRY and CDR2 is SYGVKD in the germline V gene.

The CDR3 sequence is CASSYSQTGRGEQYF. CDR3 bases: TGTGCCAGCAGTTACTCTCAGACAGGGCGTGGCGAGCAGTACTTC. This chain connects TRBV6-5 to TRBJ2-7, with 7 bases identical to TRBD1. CDR3 length equals 15 residues. Germline assignment: CDR1 MNHEY and CDR2 SVGAGI. Trimming at V came to 0 bases and at J to 6 bases, leaving 8 bases not matched to a gene.

This clone was detected only a few times. The V and J genes are TRBV19 and TRBJ2-2; D ambiguous. Germline CDR1 LNHDA, CDR2 SQIVND (reference sequence). The V end lost 5 bases, the J end lost 7 bases, and 8 bases lay between the germline ends. The CDR3 has 12 amino acids. The CDR3 DNA follows: TGTGCCAGTAGTTTCCTCGGCGGGGAGCTGTTTTTT. Amino acid sequence: CASSFLGGELFF.

The chain combines TRBV7-3 with TRBJ2-2, with unresolved D. The V end was cut by 3 bases, the J end by 5 bases, with 10 bases between. CDR1 is SGHTA, CDR2 FQGTGA, per germline. The length of the CDR3 is 14 residues. CDR3 coding DNA: TGTGCCAGCAGCTTCCAGACTGTTACCGGGGAGCTGTTTTTT. The encoded protein is CASSFQTVTGELFF. Full variable domain (outside the CDR3, taken from reference TRBV7-3 and TRBJ2-2): GAGVSQTPSNKVTEKGKYVELRCDPISGHTALYWYRQSLGQGPEFLIYFQGTGAADDSGLPNDRFFAVRPEGSVSTLKIQRTERGDSAVYLCASSFQTVTGELFFGEGSRLTVL.

This sequence joins TRBV28 and TRBJ1-2; a weak D match, TRBD1 (6 bases). The CDR3 totals 14 residues. CDR1 and CDR2 (germline): MDHEN, SYDVKM. Trimming shortened V by 5 bases and J by 2 bases, and 12 bases separated the two germline ends. In DNA form, the CDR3 reads TGTGCCAGCAGTGGCCCTACAGGGAACTATGGCTACACCTTC. Its protein is CASSGPTGNYGYTF.

The CDR3 loop is CASSPYAGTSGSTNISNEQFF. DNA of the CDR3: TGTGCCAGCAGCCCATATGCCGGGACTAGCGGGAGCACGAACATCTCCAATGAGCAGTTCTTC. The rearrangement uses TRBV3-1 (or the pseudogene TRBV3-2) and TRBJ2-1; 14 bases are a match to TRBD2. The CDR3 is 21 amino acids. Germline trimming cut 4 bases from V and 6 bases from J; bases unmatched to any gene: 20. CDR1 LGHDT and CDR2 YNNKEL come from the germline V gene (reference sequence).

The V and J genes are TRBV5-5 and TRBJ1-3; D possibly corresponds to TRBD1 (5 bases). The CDR3 is 17 amino acids. Looked up from germline, CDR1 is SGHKS and CDR2 is YYEKEE (reference sequence). Between the trimmed V and J ends, which lost 2 bases and 0 bases, there was a span of 15 bases. The CDR3 spells CASSLMDTSSSGNTIYF. CDR3 nucleotides: TGTGCCAGCAGCTTAATGGACACCTCGAGCTCTGGAAACACCATATATTTT.

This chain uses TRBV3-1 (or the pseudogene TRBV3-2) with TRBJ1-4; D possibly corresponds to TRBD1 (6 bases). Germline V CDR1 and CDR2: LGHDT, YNNKEL (reference sequence). V was shortened by 1 base and J by 10 bases, with 10 bases between the two germline ends. This CDR3 has 13 residues. CDR3 nucleotides: TGTGCCAGCAGCCAAGGGGGAGGGGGAAAACTGTTTTTT. Translating gives CASSQGGGGKLFF.

This clone was counted a few times. The J gene is TRBJ2-2, the V gene TRBV2; no clear D. The CDR3 spans 15 residues. Trimming pared 2 bases from V and 4 bases from J, leaving 11 bases between. Germline V gene data show CDR1 as SNHLY and CDR2 as FYNNEI. CDR3 DNA sequence: TGTGCCAGCAGTGAACAGCACGGGTTCACCGGGGAGCTGTTTTTT. This translates into CASSEQHGFTGELFF.

The chain's CDR3 is CASSQLWGLGGYTF. CDR3 DNA: TGTGCCAGCAGTCAGCTCTGGGGACTAGGTGGCTACACCTTC. V usage is TRBV6-5 and J usage is TRBJ1-2, with D possibly being TRBD1 (5 bases). With 5 bases removed from V and 7 bases from J, the gap between germline ends came to 17 bases. Germline V gives CDR1 MNHEY, CDR2 SVGAGI. The CDR3 runs to 14 residues.

The chain links TRBV10-3 to TRBJ2-3; 13 bases map to TRBD2. This CDR3 is 14 amino acids long. The ends lost 10 bases at V and 6 bases at J; junction bases unmatched: 7. The germline V gene has CDR1 ENHRY and CDR2 SYGVKD. The CDR3 protein is CATLAGGPADTQYF. CDR3 DNA sequence: TGTGCCACACTAGCGGGAGGGCCTGCGGATACGCAGTATTTT.

J is TRBJ1-3 and V is TRBV6-1, with 8 bases aligning to TRBD1. The germline CDR1 and CDR2 sequences are MNHNS and SASEGT. Trimming at V came to 2 bases and at J to 4 bases, leaving 7 bases not matched to a gene. CDR3 length equals 16 residues. The CDR3 loop is CASSEFRWDRGNTIYF. CDR3 DNA sequence: TGTGCCAGCAGTGAATTTAGATGGGACAGGGGAAACACCATATATTTT.

The chain has TRBV6-5 and TRBJ1-4; maybe TRBD1 (6 bases). Germline lookup yields CDR1 MNHEY and CDR2 SVGAGI. V shed 3 bases and J shed 6 bases, with 11 bases lying between them. The CDR3 is 14 residues long. The CDR3 loop reads CASSYSYRDEKLFF. The CDR3 region has the DNA TGTGCCAGCAGTTATTCATACAGGGATGAAAAACTGTTTTTT.

This rearrangement joins TRBV2 to TRBJ2-7, with a possible D match to TRBD1 (5 bases). Germline assignment: CDR1 SNHLY and CDR2 FYNNEI. The CDR3 loop spans 14 amino acids. Between the trimmed V and J ends, which lost 6 bases and 6 bases, there was a span of 18 bases. The CDR3 region has the DNA TGTGCCAGCAGCCTAGGACAAGTGCTGGGCGAGCAGTACTTC. The encoded protein is CASSLGQVLGEQYF.

This clone was detected once. The chain carries TRBV5-1 and TRBJ2-5, with D perhaps TRBD1 (5 bases). Germline CDR1 and CDR2: SGHRS and YFSETQ. Deletions cut 4 bases from V and 0 bases from J, with 10 bases between. This CDR3 comprises 14 residues. The CDR3, as DNA: TGCGCCAGCAGCGTGACAGTGTACCAAGAGACCCAGTACTTC. Translated: CASSVTVYQETQYF.

The chain has TRBV3-1 (or the pseudogene TRBV3-2) and TRBJ1-2; tentatively, D is TRBD1 (6 bases). Trimming stripped 5 bases from V and 4 bases from J, with 14 bases between. The CDR3 runs 14 residues. Germline CDR1 and CDR2: LGHDT and YNNKEL (reference sequence). CDR3 region: CASSAITGSYGYTF. CDR3 nucleotide sequence: TGTGCCAGCAGCGCGATAACAGGGAGCTATGGCTACACCTTC.

The chain employs TRBV18 and TRBJ2-5; D may be TRBD1 (6 bases). The CDR3 spans 16 residues. The germline V gene encodes CDR1 KGHSH and CDR2 LQKENI. V lost 3 bases and J lost 2, with 16 bases in between. The CDR3 reads CASSPVTGRGQETQYF. In DNA form, the CDR3 reads TGTGCCAGCTCACCGGTGACAGGCCGAGGGCAAGAGACCCAGTACTTC.

This chain uses TRBV10-2 with TRBJ1-2; D is possibly TRBD1 (5 bases). CDR1 and CDR2 (germline): WSHSY, SAAADI. The germline V and J ends were trimmed by 0 bases and 8 bases, with 10 bases remaining between them. This CDR3 is built from 13 residues. CDR3 residues: CASSESWAGGYTF. The CDR3 DNA reads as TGCGCCAGCAGTGAGTCATGGGCAGGGGGCTACACCTTC.